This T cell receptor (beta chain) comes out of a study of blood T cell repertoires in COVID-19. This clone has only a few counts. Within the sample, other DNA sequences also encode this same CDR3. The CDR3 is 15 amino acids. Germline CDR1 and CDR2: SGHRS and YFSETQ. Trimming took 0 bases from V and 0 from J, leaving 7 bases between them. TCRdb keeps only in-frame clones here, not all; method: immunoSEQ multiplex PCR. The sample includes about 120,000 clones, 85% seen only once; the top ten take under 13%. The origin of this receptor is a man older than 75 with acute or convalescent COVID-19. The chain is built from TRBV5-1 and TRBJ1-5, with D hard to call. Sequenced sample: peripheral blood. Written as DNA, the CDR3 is TGCGCCAGCAGCTTGGACAGTTATAGCAATCAGCCCCAGCATTTT. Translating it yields CASSLDSYSNQPQHF.